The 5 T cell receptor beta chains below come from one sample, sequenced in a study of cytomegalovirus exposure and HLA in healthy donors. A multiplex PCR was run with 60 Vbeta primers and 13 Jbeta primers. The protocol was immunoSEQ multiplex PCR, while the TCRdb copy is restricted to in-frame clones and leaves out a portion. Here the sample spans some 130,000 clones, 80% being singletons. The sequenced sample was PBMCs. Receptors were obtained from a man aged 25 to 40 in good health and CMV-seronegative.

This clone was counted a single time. The chain's CDR3 is CASSQDPGDYGYTF. The CDR3 DNA reads as TGCGCCAGCAGCCAAGATCCAGGGGACTATGGCTACACCTTC. This chain uses TRBV4-3 with TRBJ1-2; weak D call: TRBD1 (6 bases). The CDR3 has 14 amino acids. Germline V lookup: CDR1 LGHNA, CDR2 YSLEER. V was shortened by 0 bases and J by 3 bases, with 8 bases between the two germline ends.

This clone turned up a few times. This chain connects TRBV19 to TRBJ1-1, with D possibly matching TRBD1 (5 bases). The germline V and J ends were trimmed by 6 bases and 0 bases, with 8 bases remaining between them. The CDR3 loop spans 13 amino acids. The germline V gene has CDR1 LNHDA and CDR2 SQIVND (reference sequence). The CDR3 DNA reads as TGTGCCAGTAGCCAGGGAATGAACACTGAAGCTTTCTTT. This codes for CASSQGMNTEAFF. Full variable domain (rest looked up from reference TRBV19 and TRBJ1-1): DGGITQSPKYLFRKEGQNVTLSCEQNLNHDAMYWYRQDPGQGLRLIYYSQIVNDFQKGDIAEGYSVSREKKESFPLTVTSAQKNPTAFYLCASSQGMNTEAFFGQGTRLTVV.

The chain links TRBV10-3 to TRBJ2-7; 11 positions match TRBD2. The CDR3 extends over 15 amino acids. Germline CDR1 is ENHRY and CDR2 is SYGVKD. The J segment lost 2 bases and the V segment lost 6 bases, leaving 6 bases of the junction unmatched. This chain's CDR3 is CAISPTSGRTYEQYF. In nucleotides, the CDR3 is TGTGCCATCAGCCCCACTAGCGGGAGAACCTACGAGCAGTACTTC.

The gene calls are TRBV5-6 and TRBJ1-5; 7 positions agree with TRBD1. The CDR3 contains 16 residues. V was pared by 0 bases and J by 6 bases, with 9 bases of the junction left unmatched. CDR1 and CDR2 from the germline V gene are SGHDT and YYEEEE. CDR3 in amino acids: CASSLGVQGTGQPQHF. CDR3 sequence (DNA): TGTGCCAGCAGCTTGGGGGTACAGGGGACTGGTCAGCCCCAGCATTTT.

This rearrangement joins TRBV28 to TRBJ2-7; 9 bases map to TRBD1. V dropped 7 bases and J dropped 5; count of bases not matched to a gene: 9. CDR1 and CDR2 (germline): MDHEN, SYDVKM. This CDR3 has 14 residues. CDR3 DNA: TGTGCCAGCAACCTCGGGACAGGGAATCACGAGCAGTACTTC. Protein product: CASNLGTGNHEQYF. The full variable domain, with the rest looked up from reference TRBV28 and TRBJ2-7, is DVKVTQSSRYLVKRTGEKVFLECVQDMDHENMFWYRQDPGLGLRLIYFSYDVKMKEKGDIPEGYSVSREKKERFSLILESASTNQTSMYLCASNLGTGNHEQYFGPGTRLTVT.